This is a list of T cell receptor beta chains from one sample in a study of beta chain features in type 1 diabetes. Some clones are missing from TCRdb's copy, which holds only in-frame ones; the method was immunoSEQ multiplex PCR. The sample records under 250,000 clones, 9.5% to 13% being singletons. Sequenced sample: central memory CD4+ T cells from blood. These receptors originate from a young man in good health. Each CDR3 is given with its conserved first and last residue. The D gene is left open where the match is weak. Only some rows state a clone size, as once, few, many or a class for expanded clones.

TRBD2 TRBJ2-2 few TRBV5-1 TGCGCCAGCAGGCTGGGACTAGCGGTCGACACCGGGGAGCTGTTTTTT CASRLGLAVDTGELFF
- TRBJ1-2 few TRBV30 TGTGCCTGGAGTGTAGGGGCTGGCTACACCTTC CAWSVGAGYTF
TRBD2 TRBJ2-7 few TRBV7-8 TGTGCCAGCAGCTTGTCCCCTAGCGGAGTGTACGAGCAGTACTTC CASSLSPSGVYEQYF
- TRBJ2-3 few TRBV10-1 TGCGCCAGCAACGACAGATGGACTACAGATACGCAGTATTTT CASNDRWTTDTQYF
TRBD1 TRBJ2-2 - TRBV25-1 TGTGCCAGCACCTGGGACAGGGGGCATCCCGGGGAGCTGTTTTTT CASTWDRGHPGELFF
- TRBJ2-7 few TRBV6-6 TGTGCCAGCAGTCCGGGCGACTACGAGCAGTACTTC CASSPGDYEQYF
- TRBJ1-4 - TRBV25-1 TGTGCCAGCAGTGAAATGGGGGCAACTAATGAAAAACTGTTTTTT CASSEMGATNEKLFF
- TRBJ2-5 many TRBV5-1 TGCGCCAGCAGCTCACTGGCAGAAGAGACCCAGTACTTC CASSSLAEETQYF
TRBD2 TRBJ2-3 - TRBV5-1 TGCGCCAGCAGCCAAAGGACTAGCGACACAGATACGCAGTATTTT CASSQRTSDTDTQYF
- TRBJ2-7 - TRBV4-3 TGCGCCAGCAGCCAAACTAGGATCTCCTACGAGCAGTACTTC CASSQTRISYEQYF
- TRBJ1-1 few TRBV5-6 TGTGCCAGCAGCTCCACGTGGGTCACGCGGGAGGCTGAAGCTTTCTTT CASSSTWVTREAEAFF
- TRBJ2-7 - TRBV28 TGTGCCAGCAGTTCACCGGGACGGGCCTACGAGCAGTACTTC CASSSPGRAYEQYF
- TRBJ2-3 few TRBV21-1 TGTGCCAGCAGCCCGAGGCCCCGCGGACCAGGGTTTCCAGATACGCAGTATTTT CASSPRPRGPGFPDTQYF
- TRBJ2-7 - TRBV2 TGTGCCAGCAGTTCCGGACTACGCTCCTACGAGCAGTACTTC CASSSGLRSYEQYF
TRBD1 TRBJ2-5 - TRBV29-1 TGCAGCATCATCGGGACAGTCCAAGAGACCCAGTACTTC CSIIGTVQETQYF
- TRBJ2-2 - TRBV5-1 TGCGCCAGCAGCTTGGGGCAGAACACCGGGGAGCTGTTTTTT CASSLGQNTGELFF
TRBD1 TRBJ2-7 - TRBV11-2 TGTGCCAGCAGCGCGACAGGGAGCCACGAGCAGTACTTC CASSATGSHEQYF
- TRBJ1-2 - TRBV25-1 TGTGCCAGCAGTGATCGCAGGGTTTTGTATGGCTACACCTTC CASSDRRVLYGYTF
TRBD2 TRBJ2-3 few TRBV29-1 TGCAGCGTTGAAGGGAATCTAGCGGGAGTGGTTACAGATACGCAGTATTTT CSVEGNLAGVVTDTQYF
- TRBJ1-2 - TRBV29-1 TGCAGCACATGGACAGCTAACTATGGCTACACCTTC CSTWTANYGYTF
TRBD1 TRBJ1-1 - TRBV7-3 TGTGCCAGTGGGACAGGTTTGAACACTGAAGCTTTCTTT CASGTGLNTEAFF
- TRBJ2-6 - TRBV5-1 TGCGCCAGCAGCTTGGAACAGGTCAGCTCTGGGGCCAACGTCCTGACTTTC CASSLEQVSSGANVLTF
- TRBJ1-3 few TRBV30 TGTGCCTGGAGTTCCAACCAGGGACGCGAAAACACCATATATTTT CAWSSNQGRENTIYF
- TRBJ2-2 - TRBV6-5 TGTGCCAGCAGTCCCGAGGACACTTACACCGGGGAGCTGTTTTTT CASSPEDTYTGELFF
- TRBJ2-3 - TRBV19 TGTGCCAGTAGTATAGTGGGGCGAGGGGATACGCAGTATTTT CASSIVGRGDTQYF
- TRBJ2-5 - TRBV28 TGTGCCAGCACGGGTCAGAGGACCCAGTACTTC CASTGQRTQYF
- TRBJ2-4 few TRBV6-4 TGTGCCAGCATCCCCCCGGGAGCCAAAAACATTCAGTACTTC CASIPPGAKNIQYF
TRBD1 TRBJ2-1 - TRBV7-9 TGTGCCAGCAGCTTAGACCCAGGGGGCTTCTCCTACAATGAGCAGTTCTTC CASSLDPGGFSYNEQFF
- TRBJ2-1 many TRBV7-2 TGTGCCAGCAGCTTTGTAGCCTCCAATGAGCAGTTCTTC CASSFVASNEQFF
TRBD2 TRBJ2-3 many TRBV29-1 TGCAGCGTGGAAGGACTAGCGGGAGGAACAGATACGCAGTATTTT CSVEGLAGGTDTQYF
- TRBJ1-5 few TRBV7-2 TGTGCCAGCAGCTCAGGGTTAGGCAATCAGCCCCAGCATTTT CASSSGLGNQPQHF
- TRBJ2-4 few TRBV7-2 TGTGCCAGCAGCTTAGAGGCAAACATTCAGTACTTC CASSLEANIQYF
- TRBJ2-7 - TRBV29-1 TGCAGCATCAAAAGGGGGGCTGTCGAGCAGTACTTC CSIKRGAVEQYF
TRBD1 TRBJ2-5 - TRBV5-4 TGTGCCAGCAGCTTGGAGAGGACAGGGGGGGAGACCCAGTACTTC CASSLERTGGETQYF
- TRBJ1-5 few TRBV6-5 TGTGCCAGCGGTCGAGGCGATCAGCCCCAGCATTTT CASGRGDQPQHF
TRBD2 TRBJ2-1 - TRBV5-6 TGTGCCAGCAGACGGACTAGCGGGTGGCATGAGCAGTTCTTC CASRRTSGWHEQFF
TRBD2 TRBJ2-3 - TRBV28 TGTGCCAGCACAGCTAGCGGGATGGGGCAGTATTTT CASTASGMGQYF
TRBD1 TRBJ1-2 - TRBV29-1 TGCAGCGTTAAGCCGGACAGGGGGCCTCCATCTAACTATGGCTACACCTTC CSVKPDRGPPSNYGYTF
- TRBJ1-5 - TRBV30 TGTGCCTGGAGTGTTGGGACCGATCAGCCCCAGCATTTT CAWSVGTDQPQHF
- TRBJ2-5 few TRBV18 TGTGCCAGCTCGCCCCAAGAGACCCAGTACTTC CASSPQETQYF
TRBD2 TRBJ2-1 - TRBV29-1 TGCAGCGTTTCTCTCGGACTAGCGGGGCATGAGCAGTTCTTC CSVSLGLAGHEQFF
- TRBJ2-3 few TRBV4-3 TGCGCCAGCAGCCAAGTGCTAGGAGAAGATACGCAGTATTTT CASSQVLGEDTQYF
TRBD1 TRBJ2-7 few TRBV10-3 TGTGCCATCAGTCCCGGGACAGGGTCCCGCGAGCAGTACTTC CAISPGTGSREQYF
- TRBJ2-2 many TRBV29-1 TGCAGCGCTCTCCGGGGTACGAACACCGGGGAGCTGTTTTTT CSALRGTNTGELFF
TRBD2 TRBJ2-3 many TRBV25-1 TGTGCCAGCAGTGTCCCCGGGACTATCACAGATACGCAGTATTTT CASSVPGTITDTQYF
- TRBJ1-3 few TRBV7-9 TGTGCCAGCAGCCGGGACACCAGCTCTGGAAACACCATATATTTT CASSRDTSSGNTIYF
- TRBJ1-1 once TRBV2 TGTGCCAGCAGGGTTGACAGCAACACTGAAGCTTTCTTT CASRVDSNTEAFF
TRBD2 TRBJ2-7 few TRBV19 TGTGCCAGTAGTATAGTAGGGACTAGCTACGAGCAGTACTTC CASSIVGTSYEQYF
TRBD2 TRBJ2-7 - TRBV9 TGTGCCAGCAGCGTATCGACTAGCGGGGCCCTCTACGAGCAGTACTTC CASSVSTSGALYEQYF
TRBD2 TRBJ2-7 few TRBV7-2 TGTGCCAGCAGCTTAGACGCGGGAGGGTTTTACGAGCAGTACTTC CASSLDAGGFYEQYF
TRBD1 TRBJ2-1 few TRBV30 TGTGCCTGGAGTGTAATAAGTCGGAAGGGACAGGGATTATACTACAATGAGCAGTTCTTC CAWSVISRKGQGLYYNEQFF
- TRBJ2-7 many TRBV9 TGTGCCAGCAGCGTAGGCCCGAATTCGGACGAGCAGTACTTC CASSVGPNSDEQYF
- TRBJ2-5 - TRBV11-2 TGTGCCAGCAGCTTTTCCCCAGACCGGAGGGGGCAAGAGACCCAGTACTTC CASSFSPDRRGQETQYF
TRBD1 TRBJ2-7 few TRBV6-5 TGTGCCAGCAGAGAGGGACAGGGCTCCTACGAGCAGTACTTC CASREGQGSYEQYF
TRBD1 TRBJ2-1 many TRBV18 TGTGCCAGCTCACCACCCCGTCAGGGGGTGTACAATGAGCAGTTCTTC CASSPPRQGVYNEQFF
TRBD1 TRBJ2-3 - TRBV2 TGTGCCAGCAGTTCCGACAGGGCTGATACGCAGTATTTT CASSSDRADTQYF
- TRBJ2-7 - TRBV7-2 TGTGCCAGCAGCTTCGGCGGCCGAGAGCAGTACTTC CASSFGGREQYF